A selection of T cell receptor beta chains follows, all from one sample in a study of CD8 T cells in Susac syndrome. TCRdb fed the immunoSEQ multiplex PCR reads into MiXCR, producing one record per CDR3 protein. The table shows about 100,000 distinct CDR3 sequences, with 95% occurring only once. The sample comprised CD8+ T cells from PBMCs. The receptors come from a human donor with Susac syndrome. Both conserved end residues are part of each CDR3. Fields, in order: D gene, V gene, J gene, CDR3 protein. D genes are given only for firm matches.

TRBD2	TRBV27	TRBJ2-1	CASTAGRVSYNEQFF
.	TRBV20-1	TRBJ2-7	CSAQGRGYEQYF
.	TRBV6-4	TRBJ2-1	CASSDSTRRSYNEQFF
.	TRBV29-1	TRBJ2-1	CSAAPQSITYNEQFF
.	TRBV29-1	TRBJ1-1	CSVEGEIENTEAFF
.	TRBV7-7	TRBJ1-1	CASSSDLGTEAFF
.	TRBV28	TRBJ1-2	CASSFNEETGGYTF
TRBD1	TRBV6-5	TRBJ1-6	CASSYTHTGNRGNSPLHF
TRBD2	TRBV19	TRBJ2-1	CASIGTSGNNEQFF
TRBD2	TRBV29-1	TRBJ2-5	CSVVGDYGRRQSQETQYF
.	TRBV28	TRBJ2-5	CASSSSLRGQGQETQYF
TRBD1	TRBV29-1	TRBJ1-2	CSVSQGTGRGYTF
TRBD1	TRBV29-1	TRBJ2-5	CSVEGTGALQETQYF
TRBD1	TRBV15	TRBJ2-2	CATSRDRDRATGELFF
.	TRBV14	TRBJ2-7	CASSHHVYYEQYF
TRBD1	TRBV20-1	TRBJ1-5	CSGVFGGQNQPQHF
TRBD2	TRBV6-4	TRBJ2-1	CASSKTSGGADEQFF
.	TRBV5-4	TRBJ2-5	CASSLKGGQETQYF
TRBD1	TRBV27	TRBJ2-6	CASSRDRGSSGANVLTF
TRBD1	TRBV15	TRBJ1-4	CATLPPDRANEKLFF
.	TRBV6-5	TRBJ1-2	CASSSSRTPANYGYTF
TRBD1	TRBV29-1	TRBJ1-2	CSVGGTGSSNGYTF
TRBD2	TRBV29-1	TRBJ2-3	CSVDWPSGGLHHTQYF
.	TRBV7-8	TRBJ2-5	CASSFGTSQETQYF
TRBD1	TRBV19	TRBJ1-1	CASRTGQANTEAFF
.	TRBV12-3/TRBV12-4	TRBJ1-1	CASSSPGVGARTEAFF
TRBD2	TRBV4-1	TRBJ2-3	CASSQVGGGSDTQYF
.	TRBV20-1	TRBJ2-5	CSATPREWQETQYF
TRBD1	TRBV7-6	TRBJ1-5	CASSLGGGAGQPQHF
.	TRBV11-2	TRBJ1-5	CASSLEGPHQPQHF
.	TRBV11-2	TRBJ2-5	CASREGAGQETQYF
.	TRBV4-1	TRBJ2-7	CASSQGDEQYF
.	TRBV29-1	TRBJ2-1	CSVEAKESSYNEQFF
TRBD2	TRBV29-1	TRBJ2-1	CSVPSGRVYNEQFF
TRBD1	TRBV6-5	TRBJ2-3	CASSYPKVDRRPTDTQYF
.	TRBV29-1	TRBJ2-2	CSVSGTENTGELFF
.	TRBV28	TRBJ2-2	CASSFLDGGTGELFF
TRBD2	TRBV2	TRBJ2-3	CASSERRGNSGRDTQYF
TRBD2	TRBV11-2	TRBJ2-6	CASSLGRGSGANVLTF
.	TRBV7-2	TRBJ1-1	CASSFGRATEAFF
TRBD1	TRBV20-1	TRBJ2-7	CSASGDRVRSYEQYF
TRBD2	TRBV5-1	TRBJ2-3	CASSSTGGSSTDTQYF